This TCR beta chain originates from a study of cytomegalovirus exposure and HLA in healthy donors. Germline CDR1 reads SGHDT; CDR2 reads YYEEEE. V was pared by 4 bases and J by 4 bases, with 15 bases between. The CDR3 is 14 amino acids. Primers included in the PCR were 60 Vbeta and 13 Jbeta primers. Some clones are missing from TCRdb's copy, which holds only in-frame ones; the method was immunoSEQ multiplex PCR. The sample shows roughly 120,000 clones, and about 2.5% sits with its ten largest clones. This chain joins TRBV5-6 and TRBJ2-7; no firm D call. The clonotype comes from a man aged 25 to 45 in good health and CMV-seronegative. Material for sequencing was PBMCs. The CDR3 spells CASSRSRVPYEQYF. The DNA of the CDR3 is TGTGCCAGCAGCCGATCACGCGTGCCTTACGAGCAGTACTTC.